One sample yielded the 5 T cell receptor beta chains listed below, sequenced in a study of CD8+CD57+ T cells in acquired aplastic anemia. CDR3 and TCR beta VDJ profiling relied on a genomic DNA template. TCRdb redid the calling of the reads with MiXCR, one entry per CDR3 protein. The profile shows approximately 200,000 distinct CDR3 sequences, 64% of them singletons. Sequenced: sorted CD4+, CD8+, or CD8+CD57+ T cells (not recorded which) from PBMCs. The receptors come from a human donor with severe aplastic anemia or a healthy control (not recorded which).

In the case of this clonotype: The CDR3 does not end in the conserved phenylalanine or tryptophan, so this is likely a read error. The limits of the CDR3 on the DNA are not certain, so only TCRdb's listed CDR3 is given. The chain couples TRBV5-1 to TRBJ2-3. The germline gives CDR1 SGHRS, CDR2 YFSETQ. The CDR3 is 8 amino acids in total, end residues counted. The CDR3 is CASSLQQG.

V and J are TRBV7-3 and TRBJ1-2; 9 nucleotides match TRBD1. The V segment lost 3 bases and the J segment 8 bases; nucleotides outside the gene matches: 4. This CDR3 spans 13 amino acids. In germline, CDR1 is SGHTA, CDR2 FQGTGA. CDR3 nucleotides: TGTGCCAGCAGCTTCCGGACAGGGGACGGCTACACCTTC. Encoded protein: CASSFRTGDGYTF. Together with reference TRBV7-3 and TRBJ1-2, the CDR3 gives the full variable domain: GAGVSQTPSNKVTEKGKYVELRCDPISGHTALYWYRQSLGQGPEFLIYFQGTGAADDSGLPNDRFFAVRPEGSVSTLKIQRTERGDSAVYLCASSFRTGDGYTFGSGTRLTVV.

CDR3 loop: CASSLDQGAFSYEQYF. The CDR3 DNA reads as TGTGCCAGCAGCTTAGACCAGGGGGCATTCTCCTACGAGCAGTACTTC. The chain couples TRBV7-8 to TRBJ2-7; 8 bases match TRBD1. Germline CDR1 is SGHVS and CDR2 is FQNEAQ. V trimming: 1 base; J trimming: 0 bases; junction bases outside the gene matches: 5. CDR3 length: 16 residues.

The rearrangement joins TRBV7-8 to TRBJ1-2; the D is unclear. Germline lookup yields CDR1 SGHVS and CDR2 FQNEAQ. The germline V and J ends were trimmed by 4 bases and 0 bases, with 9 bases remaining between them. CDR3 length equals 14 residues. The CDR3 here is CASSSAPSNYGYTF. Written as DNA, the CDR3 is TGTGCCAGCAGCTCCGCCCCCTCTAACTATGGCTACACCTTC.

The chain uses TRBV5-6 and TRBJ2-2, with D possibly called TRBD1 or TRBD2 (6 bases each). V gave up 3 bases and J gave up 0 bases, with 9 bases separating them. In germline, CDR1 is SGHDT, CDR2 YYEEEE. The CDR3 contains 15 residues. The CDR3 DNA reads TGTGCCAGCAGCTGGGGGGCGACGAACACCGGGGAGCTGTTTTTT. Translated, it gives CASSWGATNTGELFF.